These T cell receptor beta chains were read from a single sample in a study of shared T cell receptors in the human thymus. Assay used: immunoSEQ multiplex PCR; TCRdb lists only in-frame clones, some missing. The table includes fewer than 700,000 clones, more than 75% detected once. This sample also belongs to another study, concerning human thymus T cells.

Sequencing used thymocytes. The receptor source for this set is a boy in the first two years of life with a congenital heart defect. Each CDR3 is given with its conserved first and last residue. D genes are given only for firm matches. Not every row has a clone size; where given, it reads once, few, many or a size class.

.	TRBD1	TRBV2	TRBJ2-7	TGTGCCAGCAGTGCTGGGACAGGGGGCACCTACGAGCAGTACTTC	CASSAGTGGTYEQYF
.	.	TRBV28	TRBJ2-2	TGTGCCAGCAGTTTCAGGGTTACCGGGGAGCTGTTTTTT	CASSFRVTGELFF
.	TRBD2	TRBV7-6	TRBJ2-1	TGTGCCAGCAGCTTTGGAGCGGGAAAAAGGGGTGAGCAGTTCTTC	CASSFGAGKRGEQFF
.	TRBD1	TRBV25-1	TRBJ2-3	TGTGCCAGCAACTCAGGGGGAGGCACAGATACGCAGTATTTT	CASNSGGGTDTQYF
once	TRBD2	TRBV25-1	TRBJ2-3	TGTGCCAGCAGGGGGACTAGCGGGAAAGATACGCAGTATTTT	CASRGTSGKDTQYF
.	.	TRBV11-2	TRBJ1-2	TGTGCCAGCAGCTTAGGGCAGGGGTCCCGTAACTATGGCTACACCTTC	CASSLGQGSRNYGYTF
.	TRBD1	TRBV11-1	TRBJ2-1	TGTGCCAGCAGCCCGCCGGACAGGGCCGGTGAGCAGTTCTTC	CASSPPDRAGEQFF
.	TRBD2	TRBV7-9	TRBJ2-3	TGTGCCAGCAGCAAACCTAGCGGGAGCTCTGATACGCAGTATTTT	CASSKPSGSSDTQYF
.	TRBD2	TRBV19	TRBJ2-5	TGTGCCAGTAGCCTTAGCGGGGGGGAGACCCAGTACTTC	CASSLSGGETQYF
.	.	TRBV7-2	TRBJ2-7	TGTGCCAGCAGCTTCCAGGCCCCCTCCCCCTACGAGCAGTACTTC	CASSFQAPSPYEQYF
few	TRBD2	TRBV5-1	TRBJ2-1	TGCGCCAGCAGCCTAGGGGGGACTAGCGGGAAAGCTAGGCACAATGAGCAGTTCTTC	CASSLGGTSGKARHNEQFF
once	TRBD2	TRBV29-1	TRBJ2-6	TGCAGCGCCCCCCCCAAGGGCACTAGCGGTTTCTCTGGGGCCAACGTCCTGACTTTC	CSAPPKGTSGFSGANVLTF
.	.	TRBV5-4	TRBJ2-1	TGTGCCAGCAGCCTTGGTAAGGACAGCCCTACCTACAATGAGCAGTTCTTC	CASSLGKDSPTYNEQFF
.	TRBD1	TRBV29-1	TRBJ2-2	TGCAGCGTTGAAGGGGGACAGGGCTACACCGGGGAGCTGTTTTTT	CSVEGGQGYTGELFF
.	TRBD1	TRBV29-1	TRBJ1-2	TGCAGCGTTGGGACAGGGCTGGGTGGCTACACCTTC	CSVGTGLGGYTF
.	.	TRBV19	TRBJ1-5	TGTGCCAGTAGTCTGCCCGGGTTTCCGAATCAGCCCCAGCATTTT	CASSLPGFPNQPQHF
.	.	TRBV12-5	TRBJ1-5	TGTGCTAGTGGCTCTTGGGCAGGGCGTCCAAATCAGCCCCAGCATTTT	CASGSWAGRPNQPQHF
.	TRBD1	TRBV30	TRBJ2-7	TGTGCCGGAAGGACAGGGATCGAGCAGTACTTC	CAGRTGIEQYF
.	TRBD1	TRBV6-1	TRBJ1-3	TGTGCCAGCAGTGATCGGGACAGGGGGCAGGGAAACACCATATATTTT	CASSDRDRGQGNTIYF
.	.	TRBV4-1	TRBJ2-7	TGCGCCAGCAGCCATGTGGGGCGATTCTACGAGCAGTACTTC	CASSHVGRFYEQYF
.	TRBD1	TRBV4-1	TRBJ1-2	TGCGCCAGCAGCCGCCACCGGGACAGGGGGAAGGGCCCTAACTATGGCTACACCTTC	CASSRHRDRGKGPNYGYTF
.	.	TRBV15	TRBJ2-7	TGTGCCACCAGCAGGGACAGAACCTACGAGCAGTACTTC	CATSRDRTYEQYF
.	TRBD2	TRBV10-3	TRBJ2-7	TGTGCCATCAACAGACTAGCGGGAACCGAGCAGTACTTC	CAINRLAGTEQYF
.	TRBD1	TRBV25-1	TRBJ1-1	TGTGCCAGCAGTGGAAATGCCGGGACAGGGGGGAGCACTGAAGCTTTCTTT	CASSGNAGTGGSTEAFF
.	TRBD1	TRBV13	TRBJ2-2	TGTGCCAGCAGCTTGACAGGGGGCGCGGGGGACACCGGGGAGCTGTTTTTT	CASSLTGGAGDTGELFF
.	.	TRBV14	TRBJ1-1	TGTGCCAGCAGCCAAGTCACAGGGACTGAAGCTTTCTTT	CASSQVTGTEAFF
.	.	TRBV29-1	TRBJ1-1	TGCAGCGTTGGTCAGTACCTTAACACTGAAGCTTTCTTT	CSVGQYLNTEAFF
.	TRBD2	TRBV6-4	TRBJ2-3	TGTGCCAGCAGTGACGCATCGCGGGAGGCACGCCCGGGCACAGATACGCAGTATTTT	CASSDASREARPGTDTQYF
.	.	TRBV5-1	TRBJ1-5	TGCGCCAGCAGCTTGGAGGGGCAAGTGGAGCCCCAGCATTTT	CASSLEGQVEPQHF
.	.	TRBV19	TRBJ2-7	TGTGCCAGTTCCTCGAGCTCCTACGAGCAGTACTTC	CASSSSSYEQYF
.	.	TRBV28	TRBJ1-3	TGTGCCAGCAGTTTCGGGGGAGCCGGAAACACCATATATTTT	CASSFGGAGNTIYF
.	.	TRBV5-5	TRBJ1-5	TGTGCCAGCAGCTTGGAGGGTCCGGGACAAAATCGGTATAGCAATCAGCCCCAGCATTTT	CASSLEGPGQNRYSNQPQHF
.	TRBD1	TRBV7-8	TRBJ1-1	TGTGCCAGCAGCGAGACAGGGCGAGTGAACACTGAAGCTTTCTTT	CASSETGRVNTEAFF
.	TRBD2	TRBV15	TRBJ2-3	TGTGCCACCAGCCGGGGGGGGGAGAGGGTAACAGATACGCAGTATTTT	CATSRGGERVTDTQYF
.	TRBD2	TRBV9	TRBJ2-1	TGTGCCAGCAGCGTAGCGGATACGAGCGGGACGGTCGGCTACAATGAGCAGTTCTTC	CASSVADTSGTVGYNEQFF
once	.	TRBV9	TRBJ1-2	TGTGCCAGCAGCGTAGAAAGGGGGAGCCATGGCTACACCTTC	CASSVERGSHGYTF
.	TRBD1	TRBV6-1	TRBJ1-5	TGTGCCACCGAGACAGGGGAATCCGATCAGCCCCAGCATTTT	CATETGESDQPQHF
.	.	TRBV5-1	TRBJ2-7	TGCGCCAGCAGTCGGGGATCTCCCTACGAGCAGTACTTC	CASSRGSPYEQYF
.	TRBD2	TRBV4-3	TRBJ2-1	TGCGCCAGCAGCCAAGAAGGCGGGCTAGCGGGAGAATGGCACTACAATGAGCAGTTCTTC	CASSQEGGLAGEWHYNEQFF
.	.	TRBV19	TRBJ1-5	TGTGCCAGTAGTATAGATTGGGCAGAAAGCAATCAGCCCCAGCATTTT	CASSIDWAESNQPQHF
.	.	TRBV4-3	TRBJ1-4	TGCGCCAGCAGCCGGCCAGGAATTAATGAAAAACTGTTTTTT	CASSRPGINEKLFF
.	.	TRBV30	TRBJ1-6	TGTGCCTGGAGTAAAGGAACACCGACTTCGACCCTCCACTTT	CAWSKGTPTSTLHF
.	.	TRBV29-1	TRBJ1-2	TGCAGCTTTGCGCCCAGGGATTTCTATGGCTACACCTTC	CSFAPRDFYGYTF
.	TRBD2	TRBV15	TRBJ2-7	TGTGCCACCAGCAGTACACGGACAGCCGGACTAGCGGGAGTTTATTACGAGCAGTACTTC	CATSSTRTAGLAGVYYEQYF
.	TRBD1	TRBV15	TRBJ2-7	TGTGCCACCAGCAGCCCCCTTCGGACAGGCTCCTACGAGCAGTACTTC	CATSSPLRTGSYEQYF
.	TRBD2	TRBV5-1	TRBJ2-5	TGCGCCAGCAGCTCCGGGACTAGCGCCTGGCGGGGAGAGACCCAGTACTTC	CASSSGTSAWRGETQYF
.	.	TRBV11-2	TRBJ2-7	TGTGCCAGCAGCCGTCAGGGCTACGAGCAGTACTTC	CASSRQGYEQYF
once	TRBD1	TRBV25-1	TRBJ1-1	TGTGCCAGCAGGAGCTTGACAGGGCCGAGCACTGAAGCTTTCTTT	CASRSLTGPSTEAFF
.	TRBD2	TRBV9	TRBJ2-3	TGTGCCAGCAGCGTAGTCGGGAGGCTAGATACGCAGTATTTT	CASSVVGRLDTQYF
.	.	TRBV6-6	TRBJ1-5	TGTGCCAGCAGACTCAGCAATCAGCCCCAGCATTTT	CASRLSNQPQHF
once	.	TRBV2	TRBJ1-2	TGTGCCAGCAGGGGAGGAAACTATGGCTACACCTTC	CASRGGNYGYTF
.	.	TRBV28	TRBJ1-5	TGTGCCAGCAGTTTCCAGGGACATAGGACCGAAGGCAATCAGCCCCAGCATTTT	CASSFQGHRTEGNQPQHF
.	TRBD1	TRBV5-1	TRBJ1-6	TGCGCCAGCAGCTCGACTCCGGGACAGGGGATTTCACCCCTCCACTTT	CASSSTPGQGISPLHF
.	.	TRBV5-1	TRBJ2-2	TGCGCCAGCAGCTTTAACCTTTTTGTCGGGACACTGAACACCGGGGAGCTGTTTTTT	CASSFNLFVGTLNTGELFF
.	TRBD1	TRBV6-1	TRBJ1-5	TGTGCCAGCAGTGAAGCAGCCGCAGGGACAGGGCAGGGTCAGCCCCAGCATTTT	CASSEAAAGTGQGQPQHF
once	TRBD1	TRBV2	TRBJ1-2	TGTGCCCGACGGCTTAGTGGGACAGGGGGAAATGGCTACACCTTC	CARRLSGTGGNGYTF
.	TRBD1	TRBV14	TRBJ1-6	TGTGCCAGCAGCCTCTATCCCGGGACAGAGGGCGATTTCCCCCTCCACTTT	CASSLYPGTEGDFPLHF